This T cell receptor beta chain appears in the sequencing data of a study of human T cells and chemical hapten exposure. The wider study: The variation in per-sample TCR yields arose mainly from small differences in pooled library volumes.

Each CDR3 protein is one row after TCRdb ran MiXCR on the RACE reads. This table has fewer than 300,000 distinct CDR3 sequences, about 8.1% appearing once. Time point noted: pre-sensitization, week 0. Treatment denoted: therapeutic diphenylcyclopropenone sensitization with weekly scalp DPC. CDR3 length equals 14 residues. Trimming took 4 bases from V and 2 from J; bases not matched to a gene: 2. Only a few counts were recorded for this clonotype. Sequences were derived from whole blood, sampled in connection with sensitization to the hapten diphenylcyclopropenone (DPC). The V and J genes are TRBV12-3 or TRBV12-4 and TRBJ2-7, with 10 bases fitting TRBD1. This clonotype originated in a woman between 35 and 50 years old with alopecia areata. Some clones in this sample may be carry-over from other donors' samples. As DNA, the CDR3 is TGTGCCAGCAGTTACGGGACAGGGGCCTACGAGCAGTACTTC. Protein: CASSYGTGAYEQYF.